The next 23 T cell receptor beta chains were all read from a single sample in a study of Graves' ophthalmopathy and Graves' hyperthyroidism. CDR3 regions of TCR beta were amplified from RNA transcripts. HTBI primers were employed in first-round RT-PCR, then a second-round multiplex PCR followed. In TCRdb, the multiplex PCR reads were re-called with MiXCR into one record per CDR3 protein. Of 1 million to 1.3 million distinct CDR3 sequences listed, about 38% were seen once; the top ten hold 8.5% to 14%. Sequencing input: peripheral blood or thyroid tissue (not recorded which). The source is an adult man with Graves' hyperthyroidism.

This clonotype has just one count. This sequence joins TRBV9 and TRBJ2-5; maybe TRBD1 (5 bases). The germline V and J ends were trimmed by 1 base and 1 base, with 11 bases remaining between them. The CDR3 length is 15 residues. The germline gives CDR1 SGDLS, CDR2 YYNGEE. CDR3 amino acids: CASSVWAGRQETQYF. Written as DNA, the CDR3 is TGTGCCAGCAGCGTATGGGCAGGGCGCCAAGAGACCCAGTACTTC.

Notes on this clonotype: The missing conserved phenylalanine or tryptophan at the end of this CDR3 makes a read error likely. The DNA is omitted, as the CDR3 cannot be located on it reliably, and the CDR3 follows TCRdb's listing. The chain couples TRBV7-9 to TRBJ1-6. Germline lookup yields CDR1 SEHNR and CDR2 FQNEAQ (reference sequence). From its first to its last residue, the CDR3 has 9 amino acids. The CDR3 loop is CASSPRPHS.

This clonotype was counted a few times. V is TRBV12-3 or TRBV12-4 and J is TRBJ2-5, with 10 bases matching TRBD1. The CDR3 covers 15 residues. The J segment lost 9 bases and the V segment lost 3 bases, leaving 10 bases of the junction unmatched. The DNA for the CDR3 is TGTGCCAGCAGTTTGCGACAGGGGGCAGGTCAGCCCCAGTACTTC. This sequence encodes CASSLRQGAGQPQYF.

The V call is TRBV10-2, the J call TRBJ1-5; 8 bases line up with TRBD1. V gave up 4 bases and J gave up 0 bases; unmatched junction bases: 8. Germline V gene sequence: CDR1 WSHSY, CDR2 SAAADI. CDR3 length equals 17 residues. This chain's CDR3 is CASSAGQGVDSNQPQHF. For the CDR3, the DNA is TGCGCCAGCAGTGCCGGACAGGGCGTCGATAGCAATCAGCCCCAGCATTTT.

This clonotype appeared many times. V and J are TRBV12-3 or TRBV12-4 and TRBJ1-1; D gene ambiguous. The V and J ends lost 2 bases and 6 bases respectively, with 10 bases between them. The CDR3 length is 13 residues. The CDR3 DNA reads TGTGCCAGCAGTTTATGGAGTATCCCTGAAGCTTTCTTT. Translating gives CASSLWSIPEAFF.

This clonotype has ten or more counts. The chain carries TRBV6-6 and TRBJ1-1, with D perhaps matching TRBD1 (5 bases). The CDR3 sequence is 13 residues long. CDR1 MNHNY and CDR2 SVGAGI come from the germline V gene (reference sequence). V lost 4 bases, J lost 1 base, and 7 bases lay in between. The CDR3 protein is CASSWRGNTEAFF. Written as DNA, the CDR3 is TGTGCCAGCAGTTGGAGGGGGAACACTGAAGCTTTCTTT.

The chain joins TRBV20-1 to TRBJ1-1; D is possibly TRBD1 (5 bases). V lost 3 bases and J lost 3, with 11 bases in between. The germline gives CDR1 DFQATT, CDR2 SNEGSKA (reference sequence). CDR3 size: 13 residues. CDR3 region: CSASPQGDTEAFF. As DNA, the CDR3 is TGCAGTGCTAGCCCGCAAGGGGACACTGAAGCTTTCTTT.

The rearrangement uses TRBV7-2 and TRBJ2-3; D remains ambiguous. The CDR3 extends over 15 amino acids. The V gene lost 1 base and the J gene lost 2 bases, with 10 bases spanning the gap. Germline V gene data show CDR1 as SGHTA and CDR2 as FQGNSA. The CDR3 loop reads CASSLEGSFTDTQYF. The CDR3 DNA reads as TGTGCCAGCAGCTTAGAAGGCAGTTTCACAGATACGCAGTATTTT. The whole variable domain, remainder taken from reference TRBV7-2 and TRBJ2-3, is GAGVSQSPSNKVTEKGKDVELRCDPISGHTALYWYRQSLGQGLEFLIYFQGNSAPDKSGLPSDRFSAERTGGSVSTLTIQRTQQEDSAVYLCASSLEGSFTDTQYFGPGTRLTVL.

The chain is built from TRBV7-8 and TRBJ2-5; D is unclear. TRBJ2-1 explains the end of the DNA better; the J call may be wrong. The CDR3 consists of 12 residues. Germline-derived CDR1 and CDR2 are SGHVS and FQNEAQ. CDR3: CASSDGVIEQFF. Here the CDR3 DNA reads TGTGCCAGCAGCGACGGCGTCATTGAGCAGTTCTTC.

At least ten counts were recorded for this clonotype. The V call is TRBV6-1, the J call TRBJ2-7; D is undetermined. The V end lost 6 bases, the J end lost 2 bases, and 14 bases lay between the germline ends. The CDR3 has 14 amino acids. Germline V gene lookup returns CDR1 MNHNS and CDR2 SASEGT. This CDR3 is CASSRALNAYEQYF. The CDR3 bases are TGTGCCAGCAGCAGAGCCCTGAACGCCTACGAGCAGTACTTC.

This chain links TRBV5-4 with TRBJ1-2; D may be TRBD1 (5 bases). Trimming stripped 4 bases from V and 8 bases from J, with 21 bases between. There are 15 residues in the CDR3. Per germline, CDR1 SGHNT and CDR2 YYREEE (reference sequence). CDR3 residues: CASSNDIGTVEGYTF. The CDR3 DNA reads TGTGCCAGCAGCAACGACATCGGGACTGTTGAGGGCTACACCTTC. Variable domain in full (rest from reference TRBV5-4 and TRBJ1-2): ETGVTQSPTHLIKTRGQQVTLRCSSQSGHNTVSWYQQALGQGPQFIFQYYREEENGRGNFPPRFSGLQFPNYSSELNVNALELDDSALYLCASSNDIGTVEGYTFGSGTRLTVV.

This chain connects TRBV29-1 to TRBJ1-1; 9 bases are a match to TRBD1. V was pared by 4 bases and J by 5 bases, with 8 bases of the junction left unmatched. CDR3 length: 14 amino acids. In germline, CDR1 is SQVTM, CDR2 ANQGSEA. The CDR3 DNA reads TGCAGCGTTGGCAGTCTGGGACAGGGAACTGAAGCTTTCTTT. Encoded protein: CSVGSLGQGTEAFF. Complete variable domain (other parts from reference TRBV29-1 and TRBJ1-1): SAVISQKPSRDICQRGTSLTIQCQVDSQVTMMFWYRQQPGQSLTLIATANQGSEATYESGFVIDKFPISRPNLTFSTLTVSNMSPEDSSIYLCSVGSLGQGTEAFFGQGTRLTVV.

This clonotype was counted at least ten times. This rearrangement joins TRBV5-1 to TRBJ1-2; D perhaps matches TRBD1 (5 bases). CDR3 length equals 13 residues. Germline V gene data show CDR1 as SGHRS and CDR2 as YFSETQ. Trimming removed 3 bases from V and 8 bases from J, with 14 bases in between. CDR3 DNA: TGCGCCAGCAGCTCCCCCGGGGGGGACGGCTACACCTTC. Translating gives CASSSPGGDGYTF.

Details on this clonotype: A read error may produce the germline difference seen at one junction end. This chain joins TRBV14 and TRBJ2-6; 7 nucleotides align to TRBD1. The V gene's germline CDR1 is SGHDN and CDR2 FVKESK. The CDR3 totals 17 residues. The CDR3 loop is CASSRRTGPSGPNVLTF. DNA of the CDR3: TGTGCCAGCAGCCGTCGGACAGGCCCCTCTGGGCCCAACGTCCTGACTTTC.

Remarks on this clonotype: Its ends do not fully match the called genes, so a read error is possible. The rearrangement uses TRBV24-1 and TRBJ2-7, with D uncertain. CDR3 length: 16 residues. CDR1 and CDR2 (germline): KGHDR, SFDVKD. CDR3 amino acids: CASSSLKAGPLYEQYF. In DNA, the CDR3 is TGTGCCAGCAGTTCCCTAAAGGCAGGACCCCTCTACGAGCAGTACTTC.

This clonotype appeared many times. This rearrangement joins TRBV9 to TRBJ2-2; D uncertain. CDR3 length: 16 amino acids. CDR1 and CDR2 from the germline V gene are SGDLS and YYNGEE. V lost 0 bases and J 0 bases, leaving 9 bases between the germline ends. CDR3 region: CASSVATDANTGELFF. The CDR3 DNA sequence: TGTGCCAGCAGCGTAGCTACAGACGCGAACACCGGGGAGCTGTTTTTT.

The chain combines TRBV27 with TRBJ1-5; D might be TRBD1 (5 bases). There are 16 residues in the CDR3. CDR1 is MNHEY and CDR2 is SMNVEV in the germline V gene (reference sequence). V was shortened by 5 bases and J by 0 bases, with 14 bases between the two germline ends. CDR3 sequence (DNA): TGTGCCAGCAGTGGGGGACTCCCTCATAGCAATCAGCCCCAGCATTTT. Amino acid sequence: CASSGGLPHSNQPQHF.

This clonotype was observed at least ten times. The chain combines TRBV12-3 or TRBV12-4 with TRBJ1-5, with 7 nucleotides matching TRBD1. The J segment lost 2 bases and the V segment lost 5 bases, leaving 6 bases of the junction unmatched. CDR3 length: 15 amino acids. The CDR3 protein is CASSVTGDRNQPQHF. The CDR3 nucleotides are TGTGCCAGCAGTGTTACAGGGGATCGCAATCAGCCCCAGCATTTT.

Regarding this clonotype: The junction departs from germline at one end; a sequencing error may be responsible. The chain employs TRBV5-1 and TRBJ1-1; no reliable D call. CDR1 and CDR2 (germline): SGHRS, YFSETQ. CDR3 length: 14 residues. In DNA form, the CDR3 reads TGTGCCAGCACCCATGCAAGAGACGGTGCTGAAGCTTTCTTT. Translation gives CASTHARDGAEAFF.

This clonotype was seen once. The chain carries TRBV7-9 and TRBJ2-7, with 9 positions matching TRBD1. This CDR3 has 18 amino acids. Germline CDR1 SEHNR, CDR2 FQNEAQ (reference sequence). Germline trimming cut 5 bases from V and 5 bases from J; bases unmatched to any gene: 19. The CDR3 DNA is TGTGCCAGCAGCCACTACATTTCCTCCGGGACAGGGCCCCACGAGCAGTACTTC. Translation: CASSHYISSGTGPHEQYF.

This clonotype was counted ten times or more. The CDR3 sequence: CASNRELYGYTF. The CDR3 bases are TGTGCCAGTAACCGGGAGCTCTATGGCTACACCTTC. The chain links TRBV2 to TRBJ1-2, with D unclear. Germline V gene sequence: CDR1 SNHLY, CDR2 FYNNEI. The CDR3 runs 12 residues. Trimming took 9 bases from V and 4 from J, leaving 12 bases between them.

The table lists this clonotype with a count of one. This may be a read error, as it is one base from a much larger clone. The CDR3 spells CGARDFGGAQETQYF. The CDR3 DNA reads TGCGGTGCTAGAGATTTCGGGGGAGCACAAGAGACCCAGTACTTC. This rearrangement joins TRBV20-1 to TRBJ2-5, with D possibly matching TRBD2 (6 bases). Per germline, CDR1 DFQATT and CDR2 SNEGSKA (reference sequence). The CDR3 consists of 15 residues.

This clonotype showed up many times. One end of the junction does not line up with germline, which may come from a read error. V usage is TRBV4-3 and J usage is TRBJ1-1; D ambiguous. The CDR3 extends over 13 amino acids. Per the germline V gene, CDR1 is LGHNA and CDR2 is YSLEER. The CDR3 loop is CASSQAGRTEAFF. The CDR3 DNA follows: TGTGCCAGCAGTCAAGCGGGTCGCACTGAAGCTTTCTTT.